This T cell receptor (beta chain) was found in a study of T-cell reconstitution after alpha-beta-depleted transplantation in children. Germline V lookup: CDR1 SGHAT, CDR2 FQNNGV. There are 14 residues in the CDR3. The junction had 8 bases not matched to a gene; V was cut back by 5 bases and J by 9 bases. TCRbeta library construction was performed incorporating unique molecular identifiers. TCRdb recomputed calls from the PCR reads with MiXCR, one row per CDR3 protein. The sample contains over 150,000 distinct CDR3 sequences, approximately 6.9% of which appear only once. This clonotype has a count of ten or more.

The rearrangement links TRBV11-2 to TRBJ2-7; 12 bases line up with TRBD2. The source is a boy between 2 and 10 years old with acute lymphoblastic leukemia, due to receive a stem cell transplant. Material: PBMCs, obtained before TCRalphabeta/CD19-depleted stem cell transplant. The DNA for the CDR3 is TGTGCCAGCAGCCACGGACTAGCGGGGTTGGTGCAGTACTTC. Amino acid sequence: CASSHGLAGLVQYF.